The 27 T cell receptor beta chains listed next were all sequenced from one sample in a study of blood T cells in healthy people across ages. Alongside a J-beta primer mix, a sample-barcoded 5' primer served in a second PCR lasting about 7 to 12 cycles. From the 5' RACE reads, TCRdb called clonotypes with MiXCR, one entry per CDR3 protein. The sample lists 700,000 to 950,000 distinct CDR3 sequences; roughly 60% were seen once. The sequenced sample was blood. All receptors come from a man between 25 and 39 years old in good health.

The gene calls are TRBV20-1 and TRBJ2-5; 14 nucleotides line up with TRBD2. The V segment lost 5 bases and the J segment 5 bases; nucleotides outside the gene matches: 13. CDR3 length equals 17 residues. Germline V gene data show CDR1 as DFQATT and CDR2 as SNEGSKA (reference sequence). CDR3 bases: TGCAGTGCTCTGTCCGGGACTAGCGGGAGTCTGCGGGAGACCCAGTACTTC. This sequence encodes CSALSGTSGSLRETQYF.

The chain links TRBV7-2 to TRBJ2-3, with 7 bases lining up with TRBD2. Germline V gene data show CDR1 as SGHTA and CDR2 as FQGNSA. Trimming removed 5 bases from V and 8 bases from J; junction bases left unmatched: 16. The CDR3 length is 16 residues. The CDR3 spells CASSRSSLAVHGTQYF. The CDR3 region has the DNA TGTGCCAGCAGCCGAAGCTCCCTAGCGGTTCACGGTACGCAGTATTTT.

As for this clonotype: One end of the junction is discordant with germline, which a read error may explain. V gene TRBV7-2 combines with J gene TRBJ2-7, with 8 bases fitting TRBD1. The CDR3 runs 14 residues. Germline V gene sequence: CDR1 SGHTA, CDR2 FQGNSA. The CDR3 loop reads CVSSSLDRVNEQYF. The CDR3 DNA is TGTGTCAGCAGCTCCCTGGACAGGGTCAACGAGCAGTACTTC.

The rearrangement uses TRBV7-9 and TRBJ2-2; the match to TRBD2 covers 10 bases. Germline V gene lookup returns CDR1 SEHNR and CDR2 FQNEAQ (reference sequence). V shed 5 bases, J shed 2 bases, and the junction held 5 bases outside the gene matches. This CDR3 is 16 amino acids long. This chain's CDR3 is CASSSGGAFNTGELFF. The CDR3 bases are TGTGCCAGCAGCAGCGGGGGGGCTTTTAACACCGGGGAGCTGTTTTTT.

V is TRBV6-2 or TRBV6-3 and J is TRBJ1-1; 11 bases map to TRBD1. The V segment lost 7 bases and the J segment 5 bases; nucleotides outside the gene matches: 6. The germline CDR1 and CDR2 sequences are MNHEY and SVGEGT. The CDR3 is 14 amino acids. For the CDR3, the DNA is TGTGCCAGCACCGGACAGGGGGCAAGGACTGAAGCTTTCTTT. It encodes CASTGQGARTEAFF.

This clonotype was detected ten times or more. J is TRBJ2-5 and V is TRBV12-3 or TRBV12-4; TRBD2 might be the D (6 bases). This CDR3 comprises 12 residues. V lost 8 bases and J 3 bases, leaving 10 bases between the germline ends. CDR3 sequence (DNA): TGTGCCAGCGCGGGGACCAAAGAGACCCAGTACTTC. This gives the protein CASAGTKETQYF.

The J gene is TRBJ1-1, the V gene TRBV27; 8 bases are a match to TRBD1. This CDR3 contains 15 residues. The germline V gene has CDR1 MNHEY and CDR2 SMNVEV (reference sequence). V lost 5 bases, J lost 4 bases, and 9 bases stayed unmatched. The CDR3 here is CASSPRQGSITEAFF. CDR3 nucleotides: TGTGCCAGCAGTCCCCGACAGGGGAGTATCACTGAAGCTTTCTTT.

The chain has TRBV5-5 and TRBJ1-1; maybe TRBD1 (6 bases). CDR1 is SGHKS and CDR2 is YYEKEE in the germline V gene (reference sequence). The CDR3 totals 14 residues. Trimming stripped 6 bases from V and 10 bases from J, with 22 bases between. The CDR3: CASNKGEVPTRAFF. The CDR3 DNA follows: TGTGCCAGCAACAAGGGGGAAGTGCCCACCAGAGCTTTCTTT.

The chain links TRBV7-9 to TRBJ1-6; weak D call: TRBD1 (6 bases). CDR1 and CDR2 (germline): SEHNR, FQNEAQ (reference sequence). This CDR3 spans 14 amino acids. Between the trimmed V and J ends, which lost 6 bases and 7 bases, there was a span of 13 bases. CDR3 nucleotides: TGTGCCAGCAGATATGGACAGCCGAATTCACCCCTCCACTTT. Its protein is CASRYGQPNSPLHF.

The chain carries TRBV20-1 and TRBJ2-3; 7 positions agree with TRBD1. The CDR3 has 14 amino acids. The germline V gene has CDR1 DFQATT and CDR2 SNEGSKA (reference sequence). V dropped 2 bases and J dropped 2; count of bases not matched to a gene: 4. The DNA for the CDR3 is TGCAGTGCTAGAAGGGACAGCGTCACAGATACGCAGTATTTT. It translates to CSARRDSVTDTQYF.

The chain recombines TRBV5-6 with TRBJ2-1; D gene unclear. CDR1 SGHDT and CDR2 YYEEEE come from the germline V gene. V lost 1 base, J lost 6 bases, and 8 bases lay in between. The CDR3 covers 13 residues. The CDR3 sequence is CASSLIAGNEQFF. DNA for the CDR3: TGTGCCAGCAGCTTGATTGCTGGCAATGAGCAGTTCTTC.

V usage is TRBV6-2 or TRBV6-3 and J usage is TRBJ2-5, with D possibly TRBD2 on 6 matching bases. Germline CDR1 and CDR2: MNHEY and SVGEGT. The V end was cut by 3 bases, the J end by 0 bases, with 14 bases between. The CDR3 spans 16 residues. The CDR3 is CASSYPGLRYQETQYF. Written as DNA, the CDR3 is TGTGCCAGCAGTTATCCGGGACTGCGGTACCAAGAGACCCAGTACTTC.

V gene TRBV12-3 or TRBV12-4 combines with J gene TRBJ1-1; D gene uncertain. This CDR3 contains 14 residues. Trimming left V 3 bases short and J 6 bases short, with 14 bases between. The CDR3 DNA reads TGTGCCAGCAGTTTTACCGACATCAAGGCTGAAGCTTTCTTT. Its translation: CASSFTDIKAEAFF.

A single count supports this clonotype. The chain carries TRBV27 and TRBJ2-1; 12 positions agree with TRBD2. This CDR3 contains 17 residues. CDR1 and CDR2 from the germline V gene are MNHEY and SMNVEV (reference sequence). The J segment lost 6 bases and the V segment lost 2 bases, leaving 8 bases of the junction unmatched. The chain's CDR3 is CASSLRELAGGANEQFF. The CDR3 DNA reads as TGTGCCAGCAGTTTAAGGGAACTAGCGGGAGGTGCCAATGAGCAGTTCTTC.

The chain joins TRBV20-1 to TRBJ2-5, with D perhaps matching TRBD1 or TRBD2 (5 bases each). The CDR3 runs 15 residues. The V gene lost 6 bases and the J gene lost 5 bases, with 22 bases spanning the gap. Per germline, CDR1 DFQATT and CDR2 SNEGSKA (reference sequence). The chain's CDR3 is CSAARAAAVKETQYF. The CDR3 DNA reads TGCAGTGCAGCCAGGGCCGCAGCGGTCAAGGAGACCCAGTACTTC.

This clonotype came up a few times. The chain couples TRBV12-3 or TRBV12-4 to TRBJ2-5; tentatively, D is TRBD2 (6 bases). Trimming left V 5 bases short and J 0 bases short, with 19 bases between. This CDR3 has 17 amino acids. CDR3 loop: CASSRNELALYQETQYF. CDR3 sequence (DNA): TGTGCCAGCAGTCGAAACGAACTAGCACTGTACCAAGAGACCCAGTACTTC.

The chain links TRBV11-2 to TRBJ2-1; 11 bases match TRBD2. In germline, CDR1 is SGHAT, CDR2 FQNNGV. The CDR3 length is 17 residues. The V segment lost 4 bases and the J segment 9 bases; nucleotides outside the gene matches: 14. The CDR3 DNA is TGTGCCAGCAGCTCGATCCGACTAGCGGGATTCGCAGGTGAGCAGTTCTTC. Amino acid sequence: CASSSIRLAGFAGEQFF.

This chain uses TRBV9 with TRBJ2-7; D call uncertain. The germline V gene has CDR1 SGDLS and CDR2 YYNGEE. Between the trimmed V and J ends, which lost 2 bases and 11 bases, there was a span of 17 bases. The CDR3 spans 13 residues. The CDR3 here is CASSVFKDGLEYF. Here the CDR3 DNA reads TGTGCCAGCAGCGTGTTTAAAGACGGGTTGGAGTACTTC.

The chain carries TRBV29-1 and TRBJ1-5; D not resolved. Germline V gene lookup returns CDR1 SQVTM and CDR2 ANQGSEA. V was cut by 4 bases and J by 4 bases, with 17 bases left in between. The CDR3 is 15 residues long. CDR3 in amino acids: CSVGGPTVANQPQHF. CDR3 coding DNA: TGCAGCGTTGGTGGCCCCACCGTGGCTAATCAGCCCCAGCATTTT.

This chain joins TRBV7-3 and TRBJ1-1, with 9 bases matching TRBD1. Germline CDR1 and CDR2: SGHTA and FQGTGA. J was trimmed by 2 bases and V by 4 bases; bases with no gene match: 14. This CDR3 is 18 amino acids long. The CDR3 DNA follows: TGTGCCAGCAGCTCTACCCCCACAGGGGGCAGAGGAAACACTGAAGCTTTCTTT. Translating it yields CASSSTPTGGRGNTEAFF.

This sequence joins TRBV20-1 and TRBJ1-1; possible D gene TRBD1, 5 bases. V lost 4 bases and J lost 2, with 11 bases in between. CDR1 is DFQATT and CDR2 is SNEGSKA in the germline V gene (reference sequence). This CDR3 has 13 amino acids. CDR3 sequence reads: CSAKGQTNTEAFF. CDR3 nucleotides: TGCAGTGCTAAAGGACAAACTAACACTGAAGCTTTCTTT.

The genes are TRBV7-7 and TRBJ2-1; TRBD2 is a possible D gene (6 bases). CDR1 and CDR2 from the germline V gene are SSHAT and FNYEAQ (reference sequence). V gave up 1 base and J gave up 4 bases, with 11 bases separating them. The CDR3 covers 15 residues. This CDR3 reads CASSLGDSGYNEQFF. CDR3 DNA sequence: TGTGCCAGCAGCTTAGGGGACTCGGGATACAATGAGCAGTTCTTC.

V is TRBV11-1 and J is TRBJ2-7; D ambiguous. Germline CDR1 is SGHAT and CDR2 is FQDESV (reference sequence). The CDR3 runs 14 residues. V was trimmed by 1 base and J by 3 bases, leaving 10 bases between them. CDR3 nucleotide sequence: TGTGCCAGCAGCTTAGAGGACGGTGACTACGAGCAGTACTTC. Translated, it gives CASSLEDGDYEQYF. Full variable domain (outside the CDR3, taken from reference TRBV11-1 and TRBJ2-7): EAEVAQSPRYKITEKSQAVAFWCDPISGHATLYWYRQILGQGPELLVQFQDESVVDDSQLPKDRFSAERLKGVDSTLKIQPAELGDSAMYLCASSLEDGDYEQYFGPGTRLTVT.

The chain has TRBV2 and TRBJ2-4, with 7 bases identical to TRBD2. Germline CDR1 SNHLY, CDR2 FYNNEI. The V gene end was trimmed by 6 bases and the J gene end by 13 bases; junction bases not matched to a gene: 12. The length of the CDR3 is 13 residues. The CDR3 sequence is CASRQNLGGEQYF. The CDR3 bases are TGTGCCAGCAGACAGAACTTGGGGGGGGAGCAGTACTTC.

CDR3 DNA: TGTGCCAGCAGTCCACCACATGGACAGGGGCCCTTAGCCAAAAACATTCAGTACTTC. This translates into CASSPPHGQGPLAKNIQYF. J is TRBJ2-4 and V is TRBV12-3 or TRBV12-4, with 9 nucleotides matching TRBD1. The J segment lost 0 bases and the V segment lost 5 bases, leaving 14 bases of the junction unmatched. The CDR3 loop spans 19 amino acids.

This chain links TRBV10-3 with TRBJ1-5; D not resolved. CDR1 ENHRY and CDR2 SYGVKD come from the germline V gene. With 2 bases removed from V and 5 bases from J, the gap between germline ends came to 4 bases. The CDR3 spans 12 residues. In nucleotides, the CDR3 is TGTGCCATCAGTGAGCCCGATCAGCCCCAGCATTTT. It encodes CAISEPDQPQHF.

This chain links TRBV7-2 with TRBJ2-3, with TRBD2 matching over 9 bases. In germline, CDR1 is SGHTA, CDR2 FQGNSA. V was clipped by 0 bases and J by 5 bases; unmatched bases: 9. The CDR3 consists of 17 residues. The CDR3 spells CASSLARPRAGGDTQYF. The DNA of the CDR3 is TGTGCCAGCAGCTTAGCGCGGCCGCGAGCGGGAGGAGATACGCAGTATTTT.